This TCR beta chain was observed in a study of a mutant IDH1 vaccine in newly diagnosed glioma. Study as a whole: Patients came in for eight vaccinations, in weeks 1, 3, 5, 7, 11, 15, 19 and 23. Patients were started on vaccination 4-6 weeks after radiotherapy alone, or with temozolomide cycles. Patients under treatment included about 60% males and about 40% females and had a mean age of approximately 44 years.

Time point in this sample: week 5, during vaccination. Doses comprised 300 ug of mutant IDH1 20-mer peptide each, plus topical imiquimod. General study points: The occurrence of vaccine-induced immune responses was seen in roughly 93% of patients.

Profiling relied on immunoSEQ multiplex PCR, and the TCRdb table lists in-frame clones only, not all of them. The table shows about 51,000 clones, with roughly 78% occurring only once. A note on this clone: Its antigen is not identified.

The CDR3 is made up of 12 amino acids. V was trimmed by 4 bases and J by 6 bases, leaving 9 bases between them. Germline V lookup: CDR1 MDHEN, CDR2 SYDVKM. The source material was PBMCs, sampled from a glioma patient whose treatment included an IDH1 peptide vaccine. The rearrangement joins TRBV28 to TRBJ1-2; no reliable D call. The sequence was obtained from a man over 45 with glioma. CDR3 amino acids: CASSSYGDGYTF. The CDR3, as DNA: TGTGCCAGCAGTTCCTATGGGGATGGCTACACCTTC.